The present T cell receptor beta chain was sequenced within a study of T-cell memory formation after mild COVID-19. Overall study context: TCR clusters largely stayed donor specific.

Constant-segment primers served in 5'RACE that generated TCR alpha and TCR beta cDNA libraries bearing sample barcodes and UMIs. TCRdb fed the 5' RACE reads into MiXCR, producing one record per CDR3 protein. Of 280,000 or so distinct CDR3 sequences in the sample, roughly 8.2% were seen once. CDR3 length: 17 amino acids. Per the germline V gene, CDR1 is SGHDN and CDR2 is FVKESK. With 0 bases removed from V and 4 bases from J, the gap between germline ends came to 16 bases. Whole-study findings and limits: Clones that got smaller from day 15 to 85 had even CD4/CD8, while clones growing later tipped toward CD4+. In pre-infection memory, a portion of responding clones appeared, which suggested that cross-reactive memory joined.

As for this clonotype: What it recognizes is unknown.

Material for sequencing was PBMCs or a T cell subset sorted from them (not recorded which). The clonotype originates from a man younger than 35 who had mild COVID-19 (a few samples of this study predate the infection). Cell type and time point are not known. This chain links TRBV14 with TRBJ1-3; a weak D match, TRBD1 (6 bases). Written as DNA, the CDR3 is TGTGCCAGCAGCCAAGATAACGGGACATGGGCAGGAAACACCATATATTTT. The encoded protein is CASSQDNGTWAGNTIYF.